The present TCR beta chain was sequenced within a study of blood T cell repertoires in COVID-19 (dated by TCRdb to 2018 to 2021). Some background on the complete study: Collaborator samples came from the United States, Italy and Spain and covered acute and convalescent phases of COVID-19. The samples were drawn from the first 160 participants of the ongoing ImmuneRACE study and from 1,254 subjects provided by 6 global collaborators. Sample metadata almost always included a de-identified subject ID, COVID-19 status, age in years and sex. The dataset comprised deeply sampled blood TCRbeta repertoires from subjects exposed to, actively infected with, or recovered from COVID-19. A freely available public database, intended as a resource for researchers studying the immune response to SARS-CoV-2, is where the repertoires were released. The material from the prospective study consisted of cDNA or gDNA derived from T cells, B-cell-depleted T cells, or PBMCs. HLA class I and class II types, where available, came from metadata supplied by the sample provider rather than from assay-based typing.

The collaborating institutions used their own protocols to collect whole blood in K2EDTA tubes. For TCRbeta analysis, collaborators shipped samples as frozen whole blood, isolated PBMCs, or DNA extracted from either of those sample types. What the authors observed across the whole study: The amount of clinical and demographic metadata varied by source and participant and was provided uncurated.

In its sample, this clone was seen many times. It lacks a known antigen. There are no base qualities to consult, and no much larger clone falls within one base. TCRbeta CDR3 regions were amplified from genomic DNA by means of the immunoSEQ Assay, a bias-controlled multiplex PCR. The original methods were these. Within the assay, amplification of reference gene primers was used to estimate how many nucleated cells each sample contained. To quantify the absolute abundance of each unique TCRbeta CDR3 rearrangement, sequence reads were collapsed and filtered. Productive Simpson clonality was computed per sample as the square root of Simpson's diversity index over productive rearrangements. TCRdb took this table from immuneACCESS and kept in-frame rearrangements with V and J called. Such tables lack part of the clones; where checked against another copy, unresolved V genes explain under half of the gap, and the rest is unexplained. V and J calls and clone size are given by that table; D and trimming were obtained from the DNA. The sample profile shows about 140,000 clones; 84% of them were found once. The ten largest clonotypes hold 35% to 50% of the sample.

Reading the germline V gene gives CDR1 SGHNT and CDR2 YENEEA. There are 14 amino acids in the CDR3, from cysteine to phenylalanine inclusive. Just CDR3 DNA is preserved here, 42 bases in frame from base 1. At the junction V is shortened by 5 bases and J by 4 bases; bases outside the gene matches: 5. The sequencing input was peripheral blood. The receptor's source is a human donor in a cohort sampled during active COVID-19. The chain couples TRBV11-3 to TRBJ1-1; 9 junctional bases match TRBD1. Read as DNA, the sequence is TGTGCCAGCAGCCAGGGACAGGGTGGCACTGAAGCTTTCTTT. This sequence encodes CASSQGQGGTEAFF.